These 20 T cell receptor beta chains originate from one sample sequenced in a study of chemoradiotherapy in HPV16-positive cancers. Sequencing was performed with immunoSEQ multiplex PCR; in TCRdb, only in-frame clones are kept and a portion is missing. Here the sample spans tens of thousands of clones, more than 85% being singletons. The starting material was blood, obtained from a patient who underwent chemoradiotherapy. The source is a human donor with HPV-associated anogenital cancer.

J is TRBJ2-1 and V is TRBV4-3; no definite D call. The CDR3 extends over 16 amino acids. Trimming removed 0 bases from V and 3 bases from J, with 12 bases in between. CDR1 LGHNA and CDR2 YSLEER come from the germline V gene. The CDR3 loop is CASSQERVFRYNEQFF. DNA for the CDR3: TGCGCCAGCAGCCAAGAAAGGGTTTTCCGCTACAATGAGCAGTTCTTC.

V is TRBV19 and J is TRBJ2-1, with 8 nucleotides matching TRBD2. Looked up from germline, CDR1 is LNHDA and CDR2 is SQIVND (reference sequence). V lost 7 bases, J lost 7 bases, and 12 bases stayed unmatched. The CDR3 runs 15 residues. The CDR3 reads CASKGPGGPENEQFF. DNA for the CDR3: TGTGCCAGTAAGGGGCCGGGAGGGCCGGAGAATGAGCAGTTCTTC. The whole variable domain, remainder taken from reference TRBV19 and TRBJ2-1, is DGGITQSPKYLFRKEGQNVTLSCEQNLNHDAMYWYRQDPGQGLRLIYYSQIVNDFQKGDIAEGYSVSREKKESFPLTVTSAQKNPTAFYLCASKGPGGPENEQFFGPGTRLTVL.

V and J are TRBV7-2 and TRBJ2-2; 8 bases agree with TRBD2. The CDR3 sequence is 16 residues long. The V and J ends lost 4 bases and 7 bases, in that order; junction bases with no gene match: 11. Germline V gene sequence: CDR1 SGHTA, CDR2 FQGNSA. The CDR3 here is CASSSPLRGGHGELFF. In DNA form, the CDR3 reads TGTGCCAGCAGCTCGCCTTTACGGGGGGGTCACGGGGAGCTGTTTTTT. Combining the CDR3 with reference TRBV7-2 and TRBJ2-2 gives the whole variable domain GAGVSQSPSNKVTEKGKDVELRCDPISGHTALYWYRQSLGQGLEFLIYFQGNSAPDKSGLPSDRFSAERTGGSVSTLTIQRTQQEDSAVYLCASSSPLRGGHGELFFGEGSRLTVL.

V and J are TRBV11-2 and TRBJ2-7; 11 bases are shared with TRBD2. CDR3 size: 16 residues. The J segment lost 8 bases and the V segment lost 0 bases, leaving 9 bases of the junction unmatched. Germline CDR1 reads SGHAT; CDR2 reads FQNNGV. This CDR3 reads CASSLDPGTSGPQQYF. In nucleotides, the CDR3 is TGTGCCAGCAGCTTAGATCCTGGGACTAGCGGTCCCCAGCAGTACTTC.

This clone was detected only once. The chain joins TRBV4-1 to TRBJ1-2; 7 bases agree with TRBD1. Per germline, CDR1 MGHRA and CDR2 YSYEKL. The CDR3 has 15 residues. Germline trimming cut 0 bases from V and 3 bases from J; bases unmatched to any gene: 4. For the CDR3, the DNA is TGCGCCAGCAGCCAAGAACCCAGGGGGGACTATGGCTACACCTTC. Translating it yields CASSQEPRGDYGYTF.

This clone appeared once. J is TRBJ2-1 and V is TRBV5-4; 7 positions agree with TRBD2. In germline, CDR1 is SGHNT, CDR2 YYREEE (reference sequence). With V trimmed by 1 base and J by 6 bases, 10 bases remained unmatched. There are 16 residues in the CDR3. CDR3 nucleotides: TGTGCCAGCAGCTTGTACCGGGACTATACCTCCAATGAGCAGTTCTTC. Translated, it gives CASSLYRDYTSNEQFF.

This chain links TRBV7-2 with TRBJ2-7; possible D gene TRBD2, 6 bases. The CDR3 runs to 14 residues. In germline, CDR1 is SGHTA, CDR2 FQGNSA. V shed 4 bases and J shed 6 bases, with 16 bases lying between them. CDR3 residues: CASSSGTSPREQYF. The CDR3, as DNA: TGTGCCAGCAGCTCTGGGACTTCCCCCCGCGAGCAGTACTTC. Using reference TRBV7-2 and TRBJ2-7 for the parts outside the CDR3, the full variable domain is GAGVSQSPSNKVTEKGKDVELRCDPISGHTALYWYRQSLGQGLEFLIYFQGNSAPDKSGLPSDRFSAERTGGSVSTLTIQRTQQEDSAVYLCASSSGTSPREQYFGPGTRLTVT.

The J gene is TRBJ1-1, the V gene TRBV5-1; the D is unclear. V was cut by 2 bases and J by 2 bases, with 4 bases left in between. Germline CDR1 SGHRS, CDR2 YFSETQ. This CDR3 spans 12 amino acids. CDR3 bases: TGCGCCAGCAGCTTCGAAAACACTGAAGCTTTCTTT. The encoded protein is CASSFENTEAFF.

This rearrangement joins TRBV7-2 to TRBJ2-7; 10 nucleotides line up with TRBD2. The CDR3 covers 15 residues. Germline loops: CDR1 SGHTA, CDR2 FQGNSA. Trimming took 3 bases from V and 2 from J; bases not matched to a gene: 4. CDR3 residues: CASSLASGGPYEQYF. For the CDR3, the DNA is TGTGCCAGCAGCTTGGCTAGCGGGGGCCCCTACGAGCAGTACTTC.

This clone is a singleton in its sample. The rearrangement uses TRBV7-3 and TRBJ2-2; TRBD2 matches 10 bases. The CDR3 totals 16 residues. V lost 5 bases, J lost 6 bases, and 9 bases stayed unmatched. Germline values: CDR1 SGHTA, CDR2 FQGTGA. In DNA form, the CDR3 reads TGTGCCAGCAGCCCCCCTAGCGGGAGAGCCCCCGGGGAGCTGTTTTTT. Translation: CASSPPSGRAPGELFF. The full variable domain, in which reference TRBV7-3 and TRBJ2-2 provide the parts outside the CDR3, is GAGVSQTPSNKVTEKGKYVELRCDPISGHTALYWYRQSLGQGPEFLIYFQGTGAADDSGLPNDRFFAVRPEGSVSTLKIQRTERGDSAVYLCASSPPSGRAPGELFFGEGSRLTVL.

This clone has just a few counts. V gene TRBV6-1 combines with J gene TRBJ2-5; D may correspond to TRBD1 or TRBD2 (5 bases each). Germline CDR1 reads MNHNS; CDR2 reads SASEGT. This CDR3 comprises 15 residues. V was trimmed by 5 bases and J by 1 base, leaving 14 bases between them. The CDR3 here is CASSTFGGVQETQYF. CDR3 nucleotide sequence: TGTGCCAGCAGTACTTTTGGGGGAGTCCAAGAGACCCAGTACTTC.

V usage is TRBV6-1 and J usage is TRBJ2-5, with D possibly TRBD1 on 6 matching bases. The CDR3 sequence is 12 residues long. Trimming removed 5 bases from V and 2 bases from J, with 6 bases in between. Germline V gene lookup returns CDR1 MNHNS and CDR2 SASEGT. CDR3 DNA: TGTGCCAGCAGTAGGGGGCAAGAGACCCAGTACTTC. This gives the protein CASSRGQETQYF.

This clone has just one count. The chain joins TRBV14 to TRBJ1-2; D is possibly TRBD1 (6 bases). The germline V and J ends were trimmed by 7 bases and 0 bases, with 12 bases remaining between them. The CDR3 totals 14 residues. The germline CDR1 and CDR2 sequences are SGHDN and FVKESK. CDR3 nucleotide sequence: TGTGCCAGCAACAGGGCGTCTACTAACTATGGCTACACCTTC. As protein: CASNRASTNYGYTF.

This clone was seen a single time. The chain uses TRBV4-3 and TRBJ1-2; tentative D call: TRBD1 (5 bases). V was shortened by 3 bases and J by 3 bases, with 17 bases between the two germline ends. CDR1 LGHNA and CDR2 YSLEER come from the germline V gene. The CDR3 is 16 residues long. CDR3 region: CASSHKRGSSHYGYTF. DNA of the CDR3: TGCGCCAGCAGCCACAAAAGGGGCTCGAGCCACTATGGCTACACCTTC.

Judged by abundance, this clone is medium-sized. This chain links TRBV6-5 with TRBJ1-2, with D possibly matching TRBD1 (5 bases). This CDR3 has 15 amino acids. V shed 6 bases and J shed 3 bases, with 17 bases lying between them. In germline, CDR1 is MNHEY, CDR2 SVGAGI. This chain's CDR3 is CASRTPLGRDYGYTF. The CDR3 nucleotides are TGTGCCAGCAGGACCCCCTTGGGGCGAGACTATGGCTACACCTTC.

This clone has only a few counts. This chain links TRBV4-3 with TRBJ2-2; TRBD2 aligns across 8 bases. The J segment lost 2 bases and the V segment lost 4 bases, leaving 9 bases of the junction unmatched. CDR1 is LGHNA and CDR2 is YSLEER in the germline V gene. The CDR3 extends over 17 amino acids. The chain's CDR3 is CASSPRTSQFNTGELFF. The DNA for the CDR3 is TGCGCCAGCAGCCCACGGACTAGCCAATTTAACACCGGGGAGCTGTTTTTT.

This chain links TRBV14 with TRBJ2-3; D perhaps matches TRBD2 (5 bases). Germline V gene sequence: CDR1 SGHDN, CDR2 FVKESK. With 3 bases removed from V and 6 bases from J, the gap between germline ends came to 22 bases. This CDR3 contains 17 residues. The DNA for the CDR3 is TGTGCCAGCAGCCAGACTACCGTACGGTGGGCTTCGGATACGCAGTATTTT. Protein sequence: CASSQTTVRWASDTQYF.

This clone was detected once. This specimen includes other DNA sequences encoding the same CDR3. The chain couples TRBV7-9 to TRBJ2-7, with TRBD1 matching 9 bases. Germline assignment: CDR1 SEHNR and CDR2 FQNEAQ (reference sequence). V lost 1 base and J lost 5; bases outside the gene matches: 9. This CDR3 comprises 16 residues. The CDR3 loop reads CASSLGGGQGGNEQYF. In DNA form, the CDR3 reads TGTGCCAGCAGCTTAGGTGGGGGACAGGGAGGCAACGAGCAGTACTTC.

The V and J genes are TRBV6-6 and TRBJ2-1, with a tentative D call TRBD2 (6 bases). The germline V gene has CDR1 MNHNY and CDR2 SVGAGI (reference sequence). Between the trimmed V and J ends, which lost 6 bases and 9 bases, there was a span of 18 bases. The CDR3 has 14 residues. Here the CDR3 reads CASRGLIMDSEQFF. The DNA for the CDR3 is TGTGCCAGCAGGGGACTTATCATGGATAGTGAGCAGTTCTTC.

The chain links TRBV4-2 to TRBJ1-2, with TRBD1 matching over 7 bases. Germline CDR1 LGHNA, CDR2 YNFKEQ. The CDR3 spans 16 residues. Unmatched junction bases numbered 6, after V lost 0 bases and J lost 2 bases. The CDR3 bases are TGTGCCAGCAGCCAAGACTCGGGACAGCTAAACTATGGCTACACCTTC. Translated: CASSQDSGQLNYGYTF.